This TCR beta chain is drawn from a study of OX40 agonist ivuxolimab in advanced cancers. About the study as a whole: Ivuxolimab was a fully human IgG2 agonistic monoclonal antibody targeting the costimulatory receptor OX40 (CD134). In the dose-escalation cohort, 70% to 85% of patients were male, and the mean age was about 55 years, with a range of about 23 to 90. Three dose-escalation patients achieved partial responses, one with hepatocellular carcinoma and two with cutaneous melanoma. Intravenous ivuxolimab was administered to patients every 2 weeks at six dose levels: 0.01, 0.1, 0.3, 1.5, 3 and 10 mg/kg. Among the 52 dose-escalation patients, around 19 had hepatocellular carcinoma, about 15 melanoma, 9 renal cell carcinoma and 9 head and neck cancer. Peripheral TCRbeta sequencing was intended to test whether TCR sequence diversity was altered and clonal T-cell expansion was caused by ivuxolimab. The monotherapy dose-escalation portion (N ≈ 50 patients) of the phase I ivuxolimab trial is reported in the paper. Patients were allowed to have had prior anti-PD-1, anti-PD-L1 or anti-CTLA-4 therapy, and approximately 43% of the dose-escalation patients had previously received checkpoint inhibitors. Overall study results and their limits: On average, CD8+ T cells showed more expanded clones than CD4+ T cells after ivuxolimab. At doses from 0.1 to 3.0 mg/kg, clonal expansion was seen in both CD4+ and CD8+ blood T cells between baseline and week 6. Low levels of normalized T-cell clonal expansion were also shown by some nonresponding patients. The antigen specificity of the clonally expanded peripheral T cells was not determined. In partial responders in the 0.1-3.0 mg/kg groups, normalized peripheral clonal expansion was found to be among the lowest, especially among CD8+ T cells.

The trial excluded patients who had a history of autoimmune disease or were on systemic immunosuppression. Peripheral blood for TCR sequencing was collected from all dose cohorts at baseline, on cycle 4 day 1, and on cycle 7 day 1. The samples were taken from a phase I, first-in-human, multicenter, open-label dose-escalation trial of ivuxolimab. Adults with locally advanced or metastatic melanoma, renal cell, hepatocellular, or head and neck squamous cell carcinoma were enrolled in the trial. Before TCR sequencing, CD4+ T cells and CD8+ T cells from peripheral blood were sorted into separate populations. For sequencing of the TCRbeta CDR3 region, genomic DNA was extracted from the sorted cells. The immunoSEQ Assay was used to sequence the TCRbeta CDR3 regions. In its TCRdb copy, this immuneACCESS table keeps in-frame sequences only and misses some clones. Where compared with another copy, unresolved V genes explain less than half of these, and the others have no known cause. In this sample the table shows about 80,000 clones, 87% of which occur a single time. The ten biggest clones cover 0.2% to 0.3% of the sample.

Notes on this clone: The target of this receptor is not known. Base qualities are missing; no much larger clone stands one base away.

Relative to germline, V is 4 bases shorter and J is 2 bases shorter, with 3 bases between their ends. The CDR3, cysteine through phenylalanine, is 12 amino acids long. Only the CDR3 DNA stays, 36 bases, in frame from base 1. Per the germline V gene, SGHDN is the CDR1 and FVKESK is the CDR2. The specimen comprised CD4+ or CD8+ T cells sorted from blood, sampled in a trial of the OX40 agonist ivuxolimab. This TCR was recovered from an adult with an advanced solid tumor such as melanoma, head and neck, liver or kidney cancer. Rearrangement joined TRBV14 to TRBJ1-3; there is no confident call for the D gene. The CDR3 loop reads CASSLTGNTIYF. The DNA is as follows: TGTGCCAGCAGCCTTACTGGAAACACCATATATTTT. The CDR3, completed at both ends by the reference TRBV14 and TRBJ1-3 genes, gives the full variable domain EAGVTQFPSHSVIEKGQTVTLRCDPISGHDNLYWYRRVMGKEIKFLLHFVKESKQDESGMPNNRFLAERTGGTYSTLKVQPAELEDSGVYFCASSLTGNTIYFGEGSWLTVV.